The rows below give T cell receptor beta chains drawn from one sample of a study of beta chain features in type 1 diabetes. Sequencing used immunoSEQ multiplex PCR; TCRdb keeps in-frame clones, though not all of them. In the table there are 230,000 or so clones, more than 15% of which are singletons. Sequencing input: naive CD4+ T cells from blood. These receptors were obtained from a man aged 25 to 40 with type 1 diabetes. Both conserved end residues are part of each CDR3.

TRBV5-1 CASSLRSGSTNEQFF
TRBV2 CASSENAGTDTQYF
TRBV9 CASSRLAGDTDTQYF
TRBV20-1 CSASYLSEQFF
TRBV30 CAWTRGLAGNNEQFF
TRBV7-2 CASSLVRGSSYEQYF
TRBV30 CAWSGANTEAFF
TRBV10-3 CATGGGSYNEQFF
TRBV7-9 CASSLGLASSNEQYF
TRBV6-6 CASNLQGQPQHF
TRBV9 CASSGISGTGSYEQYF
TRBV6-5 CASSYSPGSQETQYF
TRBV18 CASSFGQLNTEAFF
TRBV10-3 CAIDPMGNYGYTF
TRBV29-1 CSVRGRWGNTIYF
TRBV4-2 CASSQDRGLVYEQYF
TRBV15 CATSPRLAGTTDTQYF
TRBV10-3 CAISPTAGGPREGTQYF
TRBV18 CASSRLSGSSYNEQFF
TRBV29-1 CSVGQGGTEAFF
TRBV18 CASSPRQGGEQYF
TRBV30 CAWRPGQHNEQFF
TRBV30 CAWSRPLSEAFF
TRBV30 CAWSSIQTGSGANVLTF
TRBV29-1 CSVGQGGTEAFF
TRBV30 CAWTTSGRSNEQFF
TRBV29-1 CSVEGLAGFYNEQFF
TRBV9 CASSPRVSSYEQYF
TRBV29-1 CSARQENTEAFF
TRBV25-1 CASSASSTYEQYF
TRBV29-1 CSVLGQGGNQPQHF
TRBV30 CAWSQTTSGRALYF
TRBV19 CASSIHTSTGNEQFF
TRBV11-1 CASSLYQGEQYF
TRBV30 CAWSGAGLQKLFF
TRBV25-1 CASSEPGGNEQFF
TRBV30 CAWGNSDTQYF